The 16 T cell receptor beta chains below come from one sample, sequenced in a study of blood T cell repertoires in COVID-19. Using immunoSEQ multiplex PCR, the repertoire was profiled, and TCRdb retains in-frame clones only, with some absent. The data hold about 45,000 clones, with roughly nine tenths observed a single time. Material: peripheral blood. The receptors stem from a human donor in a cohort sampled during active COVID-19.

CDR3 bases: TGTGCCAGCAGTTATAACAGGGGGGACAATTCACCCCTCCACTTT. Its translation is CASSYNRGDNSPLHF. The rearrangement joins TRBV11-2 to TRBJ1-6; 8 nucleotides match TRBD1. The CDR3 sequence is 15 residues long. V dropped 6 bases and J dropped 7; count of bases not matched to a gene: 8. Germline CDR1 reads SGHAT; CDR2 reads FQNNGV.

J is TRBJ1-5 and V is TRBV12-3 or TRBV12-4; D is unresolved. The CDR3 is 13 amino acids. V shed 3 bases and J shed 3 bases, with 6 bases lying between them. The CDR3 loop reads CASSFSNNQPQHF. The CDR3 DNA reads TGTGCCAGCAGTTTCAGTAACAATCAGCCCCAGCATTTT.

The chain combines TRBV4-1 with TRBJ2-3; 7 nucleotides match TRBD1. Trimming at V came to 1 base and at J to 3 bases, leaving 7 bases not matched to a gene. The CDR3 totals 16 residues. Germline CDR1 MGHRA, CDR2 YSYEKL. CDR3 nucleotides: TGCGCCAGCAGCCAAGCGGGACAGAGGACTACAGATACGCAGTATTTT. Its translation: CASSQAGQRTTDTQYF.

This clone was seen only once. The CDR3 region is CATSNYRDRDYGYTF. The CDR3 coding sequence is TGTGCCACCAGCAACTACCGGGACAGGGACTATGGCTACACCTTC. This chain joins TRBV15 and TRBJ1-2; 9 bases align to TRBD1. Germline V gene sequence: CDR1 LNHNV, CDR2 YYDKDF (reference sequence). This CDR3 is 15 amino acids long. V was clipped by 4 bases and J by 3 bases; unmatched bases: 6.

The chain links TRBV4-2 to TRBJ2-3; the D gene is possibly TRBD2 (5 bases). V shed 0 bases and J shed 9 bases, with 10 bases lying between them. The germline CDR1 and CDR2 sequences are LGHNA and YNFKEQ. The CDR3 is 13 residues long. The CDR3 is CASSQERVRTQYF. DNA for the CDR3: TGTGCCAGCAGCCAAGAGCGGGTCCGAACGCAGTATTTT.

This chain uses TRBV19 with TRBJ1-1, with 10 bases that match TRBD1. CDR1 is LNHDA and CDR2 is SQIVND in the germline V gene (reference sequence). CDR3 length: 15 amino acids. Germline trimming cut 5 bases from V and 0 bases from J; bases unmatched to any gene: 3. DNA of the CDR3: TGTGCCAGTAGTCCGGGACAGGGGATGAACACTGAAGCTTTCTTT. This translates into CASSPGQGMNTEAFF.

The chain recombines TRBV21-1 with TRBJ1-3; the listed D gene, TRBD1, was not tested against the DNA. TRBV21-1 is a documented pseudogene. There are 19 residues in the CDR3. CDR3: CASSDRDRALVLSGNTIYF. Written as DNA, the CDR3 is TGTGCCAGCAGCGACCGGGACAGGGCCCTCGTTCTCTCTGGAAACACCATATATTTT.

This rearrangement joins TRBV6-5 to TRBJ2-7, with a weak D call TRBD1 (6 bases). V dropped 4 bases and J dropped 3 bases, with 10 bases sitting between them. The CDR3 is 13 residues long. Germline V gives CDR1 MNHEY, CDR2 SVGAGI. The CDR3 loop is CASSWGHLYEQYF. Written as DNA, the CDR3 is TGTGCCAGCAGTTGGGGACACCTCTACGAGCAGTACTTC.

V is TRBV7-6 and J is TRBJ1-4; D is perhaps TRBD1 (5 bases). The germline V gene encodes CDR1 SGHVS and CDR2 FNYEAQ. CDR3 length: 15 amino acids. Trimming took 0 bases from V and 8 from J, leaving 13 bases between them. CDR3 protein: CASSLAAGSEEKLFF. CDR3 coding DNA: TGTGCCAGCAGCTTAGCCGCAGGGTCGGAAGAAAAACTGTTTTTT.

The chain employs TRBV6-5 and TRBJ2-5; D is uncertain. This CDR3 region has 12 residues. Trimming took off 4 bases at V and 3 bases at J, with 6 bases between the two ends. Germline-derived CDR1 and CDR2 are MNHEY and SVGAGI. The CDR3 DNA follows: TGTGCCAGCAGTTTGGCAGAAGAGACCCAGTACTTC. It is translated as CASSLAEETQYF.

This chain uses TRBV18 with TRBJ2-7; 8 nucleotides align to TRBD1. CDR1 KGHSH and CDR2 LQKENI come from the germline V gene. This CDR3 has 14 amino acids. V lost 6 bases to trimming and J lost 3 bases; unmatched junction nucleotides: 7. The CDR3 region is CASSPNRGSYEQYF. Written as DNA, the CDR3 is TGTGCCAGCTCTCCAAACAGGGGGAGCTACGAGCAGTACTTC.

V gene TRBV19 combines with J gene TRBJ1-5; possibly TRBD1 for D (6 bases). V dropped 1 base and J dropped 3 bases, with 10 bases sitting between them. Per germline, CDR1 LNHDA and CDR2 SQIVND (reference sequence). The length of the CDR3 is 15 residues. CDR3 sequence reads: CASSIGGGHNQPQHF. The CDR3 region has the DNA TGTGCCAGTAGTATAGGCGGGGGGCACAATCAGCCCCAGCATTTT.

V gene TRBV2 combines with J gene TRBJ1-6; D is ambiguous. Trimming stripped 6 bases from V and 9 bases from J, with 9 bases between. The CDR3 length is 12 residues. The germline V gene encodes CDR1 SNHLY and CDR2 FYNNEI. CDR3 amino acids: CASSPVSSPLHF. The CDR3 coding sequence is TGTGCCAGCAGCCCTGTTAGTTCACCCCTCCACTTT.

The chain joins TRBV5-3 to TRBJ1-1; 9 positions match TRBD1. TRBV5-3 is treated as an ORF (open reading frame) with a function not yet certain. Trimming removed 4 bases from V and 12 bases from J; junction bases left unmatched: 10. CDR3 length equals 13 residues. CDR3 protein: CARSAQGAVGSFF. The DNA of the CDR3 is TGTGCCAGAAGCGCACAGGGGGCGGTGGGGTCTTTCTTT.

V usage is TRBV5-1 and J usage is TRBJ1-2; TRBD1 might be the D (6 bases). Germline CDR1 is SGHRS and CDR2 is YFSETQ. The CDR3 contains 13 residues. V lost 6 bases, J lost 3 bases, and 12 bases lay in between. This CDR3 is CASTSDRYYGYTF. As DNA, the CDR3 is TGCGCCAGCACCTCGGACAGATACTATGGCTACACCTTC.

J is TRBJ2-1 and V is TRBV9; 7 nucleotides match TRBD1. Germline CDR1 and CDR2: SGDLS and YYNGEE. The CDR3 consists of 15 residues. Unmatched junction bases numbered 4, after V lost 2 bases and J lost 2 bases. CDR3 coding DNA: TGTGCCAGCAGCGTCGCCGGGACAGCCTACAATGAGCAGTTCTTC. It yields the protein CASSVAGTAYNEQFF.